This T cell receptor (beta chain) was sequenced for a study of OX40 agonist ivuxolimab in advanced cancers. For the study at large: Dosing consisted of intravenous ivuxolimab at 0.01 to 10 mg/kg every 2 weeks. Study-level results: Also present in some nonresponders was a low level of normalized T-cell clonal expansion.

The assay was immunoSEQ multiplex PCR, and TCRdb's table has in-frame clones only and misses some. This table holds 70,000 to 90,000 clones, more than 75% found once. The germline CDR1 and CDR2 sequences are SGHTA and FQGNSA. The ends were cut back, 3 bases at V and 0 bases at J, with 9 bases in the middle. The CDR3 loop spans 14 amino acids. About this clone: The target antigen is unknown. Other DNA sequences from this sample encode an identical CDR3 as well.

With baseline, cycle 4 day 1, and cycle 7 day 1 as timepoints, blood was sampled. The TCR was taken from an adult with an advanced solid tumor such as melanoma, head and neck, liver or kidney cancer. V and J are TRBV7-2 and TRBJ2-7; weak D call: TRBD2 (6 bases). Specimen: CD4+ or CD8+ T cells sorted from blood, collected in a trial of the OX40 agonist ivuxolimab. This CDR3 is CASSLAGSSYEQYF. CDR3 bases: TGTGCCAGCAGCTTGGCGGGGTCCTCCTACGAGCAGTACTTC.